The entry below describes one T cell receptor beta chain. Its antigen is unknown. Base quality data are lacking; no much larger clone is found one base away. Checkpoint therapy was initiated 14 to 28 days after autologous transplant, and ipilimumab was administered at 1 mg/kg intravenously on day 1 of selected weeks. Nivolumab was administered at 3 mg/kg intravenously on day 1 of weeks 1, 4, 7, 10, and every two weeks through week 26. Combined checkpoint inhibition with ipilimumab and nivolumab as consolidation after autologous stem cell transplantation was tested in a Phase Ib clinical trial. Receptors were amplified or captured by the immunoSEQ multiplex PCR assay. This is the immuneACCESS table as TCRdb keeps it, with only in-frame sequences that have V and J called. A part of the clones is gone; compared with another copy, unresolved V genes explain less than half, and the rest is unexplained. The sample has approximately 9,800 clones on record, under 85% of them singletons. Together, the top ten hold about 8% of the sample.

The record originates from a study of ipilimumab plus nivolumab after autologous stem cell transplantation (dated by TCRdb to the early 2020s). As for the study more broadly: The median number of doses that trial patients received was 5 or 6 for ipilimumab and fewer than ten for nivolumab. Primary refractory and relapsed disease were included in the DLBCL cohort, with 18-month progression-free survival of roughly 89% and 26%, respectively. The trial enrolled patients with high-risk diffuse large B cell lymphoma, mature T cell lymphoma, or multiple myeloma undergoing autologous transplant. Some 34 patients made up the trial's intent-to-treat population. Summary of the overall study and its limitations: According to the authors, a biologic rationale for studying the approach further came from T cell receptor repertoire, regulatory T cell phenotype and gut microbiota profiles. The authors concluded that combined checkpoint inhibition appeared tolerable when used as consolidation after transplant.

Including cysteine and phenylalanine, the CDR3 has 15 amino acids. CDR3 DNA is the only sequence kept; it has 45 bases, read in frame from the first base. In the germline V gene, CDR1 corresponds to MDHEN and CDR2 to SYDVKM. V is cut by 3 bases and J by 9 bases, and the space between the germline ends is 18 bases. This clonotype was sampled from a male donor with diffuse large B-cell lymphoma. The sequenced sample was PBMCs, obtained in a trial of ipilimumab plus nivolumab as post-transplant consolidation. The V gene is TRBV28 and the J gene is TRBJ2-4; no confident D gene assignment can be made. The DNA sequence reads TGTGCCAGCAGTTTTCTCCCCCAGGTGGCAACCATTCAGTACTTC. This yields the protein CASSFLPQVATIQYF.